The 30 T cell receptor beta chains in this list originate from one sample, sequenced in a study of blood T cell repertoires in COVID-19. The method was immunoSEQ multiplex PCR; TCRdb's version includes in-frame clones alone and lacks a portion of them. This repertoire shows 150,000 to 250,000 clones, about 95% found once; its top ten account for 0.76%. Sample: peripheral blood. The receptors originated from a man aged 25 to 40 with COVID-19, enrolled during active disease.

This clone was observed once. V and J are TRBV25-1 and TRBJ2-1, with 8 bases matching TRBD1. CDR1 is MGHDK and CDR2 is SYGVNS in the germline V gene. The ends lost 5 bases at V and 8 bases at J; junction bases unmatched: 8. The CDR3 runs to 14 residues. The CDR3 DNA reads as TGTGCCAGCAGTAAGCGACAGGGGTGGGATGAGCAGTTCTTC. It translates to CASSKRQGWDEQFF.

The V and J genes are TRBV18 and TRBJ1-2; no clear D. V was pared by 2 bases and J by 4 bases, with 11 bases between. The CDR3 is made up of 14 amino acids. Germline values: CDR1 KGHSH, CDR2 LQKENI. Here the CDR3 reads CASSPGYSPYGYTF. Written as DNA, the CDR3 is TGTGCCAGCTCACCAGGATACAGTCCCTATGGCTACACCTTC.

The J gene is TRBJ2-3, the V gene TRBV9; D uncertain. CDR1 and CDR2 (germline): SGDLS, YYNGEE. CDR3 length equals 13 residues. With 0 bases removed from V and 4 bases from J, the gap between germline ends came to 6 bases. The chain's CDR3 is CASSVAGADTQYF. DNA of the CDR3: TGTGCCAGCAGCGTAGCTGGAGCAGATACGCAGTATTTT.

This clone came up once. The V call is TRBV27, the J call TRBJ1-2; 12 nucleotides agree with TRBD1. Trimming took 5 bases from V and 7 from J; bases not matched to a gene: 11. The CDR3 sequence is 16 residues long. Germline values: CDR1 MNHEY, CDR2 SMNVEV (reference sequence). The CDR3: CASSQAGTGGSSGYTF. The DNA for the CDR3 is TGTGCCAGCAGTCAGGCCGGGACAGGGGGCTCTAGTGGCTACACCTTC.

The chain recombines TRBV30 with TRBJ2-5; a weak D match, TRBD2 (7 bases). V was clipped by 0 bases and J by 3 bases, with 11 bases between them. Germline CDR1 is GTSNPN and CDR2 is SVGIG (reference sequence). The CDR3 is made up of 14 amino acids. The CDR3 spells CAWSVGGAEETQYF. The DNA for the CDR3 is TGTGCCTGGAGTGTAGGGGGGGCAGAAGAGACCCAGTACTTC.

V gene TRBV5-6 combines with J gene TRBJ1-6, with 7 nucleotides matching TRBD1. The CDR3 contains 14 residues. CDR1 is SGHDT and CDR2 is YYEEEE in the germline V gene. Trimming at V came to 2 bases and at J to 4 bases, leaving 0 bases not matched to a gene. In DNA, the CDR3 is TGTGCCAGCAGCTTACAGGGGTATAATTCACCCCTCCACTTT. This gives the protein CASSLQGYNSPLHF.

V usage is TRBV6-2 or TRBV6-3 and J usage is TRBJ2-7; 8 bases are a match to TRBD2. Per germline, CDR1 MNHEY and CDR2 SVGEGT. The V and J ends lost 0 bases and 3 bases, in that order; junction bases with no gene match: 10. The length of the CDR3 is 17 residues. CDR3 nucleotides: TGTGCCAGCAGTTACTCGAGTAGCGGGGATTACATCTACGAGCAGTACTTC. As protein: CASSYSSSGDYIYEQYF.

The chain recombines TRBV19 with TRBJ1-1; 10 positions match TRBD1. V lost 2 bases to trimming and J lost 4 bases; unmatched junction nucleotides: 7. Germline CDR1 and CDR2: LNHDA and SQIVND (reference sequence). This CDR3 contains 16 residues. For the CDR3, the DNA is TGTGCCAGTAGTATAACCGTCCGGACAGGGGGCACTGAAGCTTTCTTT. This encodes CASSITVRTGGTEAFF.

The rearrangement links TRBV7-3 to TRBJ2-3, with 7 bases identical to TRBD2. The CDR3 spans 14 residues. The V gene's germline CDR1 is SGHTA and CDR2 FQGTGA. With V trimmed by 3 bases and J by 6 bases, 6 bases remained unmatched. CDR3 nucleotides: TGTGCCAGCAGCTTCCTAGCGGCGATGGATACGCAGTATTTT. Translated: CASSFLAAMDTQYF.

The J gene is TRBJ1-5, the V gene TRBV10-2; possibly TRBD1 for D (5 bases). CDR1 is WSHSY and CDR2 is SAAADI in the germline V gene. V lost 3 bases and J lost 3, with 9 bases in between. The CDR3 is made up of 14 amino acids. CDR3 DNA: TGCGCCAGCAGTGATGACAGCCTCAATCAGCCCCAGCATTTT. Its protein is CASSDDSLNQPQHF.

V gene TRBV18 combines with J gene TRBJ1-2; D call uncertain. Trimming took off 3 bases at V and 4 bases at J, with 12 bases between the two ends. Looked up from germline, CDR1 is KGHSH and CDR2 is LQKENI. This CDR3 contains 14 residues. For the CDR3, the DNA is TGTGCCAGCTCACCTTCAGGTTCTGGCTATGGCTACACCTTC. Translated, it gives CASSPSGSGYGYTF.

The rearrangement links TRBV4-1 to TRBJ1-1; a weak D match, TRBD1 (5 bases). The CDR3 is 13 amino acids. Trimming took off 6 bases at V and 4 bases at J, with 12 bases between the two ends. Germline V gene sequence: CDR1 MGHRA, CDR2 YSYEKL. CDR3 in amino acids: CASSSGHLTEAFF. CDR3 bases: TGCGCCAGCAGTTCAGGACACCTCACTGAAGCTTTCTTT.

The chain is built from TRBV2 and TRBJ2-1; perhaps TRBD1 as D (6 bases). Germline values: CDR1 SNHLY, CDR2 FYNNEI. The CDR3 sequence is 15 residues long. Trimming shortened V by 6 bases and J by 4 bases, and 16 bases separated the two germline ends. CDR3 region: CASSGSRTVYNEQFF. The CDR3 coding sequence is TGTGCCAGCAGCGGTTCCCGGACAGTTTACAATGAGCAGTTCTTC.

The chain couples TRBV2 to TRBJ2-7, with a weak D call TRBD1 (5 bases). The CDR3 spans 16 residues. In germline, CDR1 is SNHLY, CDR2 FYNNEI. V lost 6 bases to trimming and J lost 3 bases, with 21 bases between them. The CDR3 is CASSRDGWGTSYEQYF. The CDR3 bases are TGTGCCAGCAGCCGAGATGGGTGGGGCACCAGCTACGAGCAGTACTTC.

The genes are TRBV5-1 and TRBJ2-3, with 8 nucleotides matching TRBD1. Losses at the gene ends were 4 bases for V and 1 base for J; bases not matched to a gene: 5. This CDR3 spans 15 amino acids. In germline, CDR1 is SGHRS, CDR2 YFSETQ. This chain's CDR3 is CASSPGGGGTDTQYF. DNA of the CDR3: TGCGCCAGCAGCCCAGGGGGCGGGGGCACAGATACGCAGTATTTT.

As DNA, the CDR3 is TGCGCCAGCAGCCTATGGACTAGCGGGGGGGGAACAGATACGCAGTATTTT. It codes for CASSLWTSGGGTDTQYF. The chain is built from TRBV5-1 and TRBJ2-3; TRBD2 matches 15 bases. CDR3 length: 17 residues. With V trimmed by 4 bases and J by 3 bases, 6 bases remained unmatched. CDR1 is SGHRS, CDR2 YFSETQ, per germline. The full variable domain, its missing parts supplied by reference TRBV5-1 and TRBJ2-3, is KAGVTQTPRYLIKTRGQQVTLSCSPISGHRSVSWYQQTPGQGLQFLFEYFSETQRNKGNFPGRFSGRQFSNSRSEMNVSTLELGDSALYLCASSLWTSGGGTDTQYFGPGTRLTVL.

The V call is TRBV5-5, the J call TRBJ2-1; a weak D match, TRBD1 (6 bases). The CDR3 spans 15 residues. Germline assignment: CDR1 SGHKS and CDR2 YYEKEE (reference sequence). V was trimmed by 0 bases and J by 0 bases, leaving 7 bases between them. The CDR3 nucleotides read TGTGCCAGCAGCTTGGGGGGGCTCTCCTACAATGAGCAGTTCTTC. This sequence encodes CASSLGGLSYNEQFF.

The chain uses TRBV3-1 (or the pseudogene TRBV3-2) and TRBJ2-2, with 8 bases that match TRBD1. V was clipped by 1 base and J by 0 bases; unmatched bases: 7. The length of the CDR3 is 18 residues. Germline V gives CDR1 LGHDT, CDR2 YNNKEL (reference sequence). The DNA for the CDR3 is TGTGCCAGCAGCCAAGCCGGCCCAGGGGGCCCGAACACCGGGGAGCTGTTTTTT. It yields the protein CASSQAGPGGPNTGELFF.

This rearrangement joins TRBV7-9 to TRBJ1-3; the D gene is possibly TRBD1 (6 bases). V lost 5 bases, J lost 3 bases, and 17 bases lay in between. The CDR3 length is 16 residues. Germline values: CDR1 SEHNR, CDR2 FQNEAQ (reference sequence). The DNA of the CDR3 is TGTGCCAGCAGCCCTGGGATGGGGGCTGGTGGAAACACCATATATTTT. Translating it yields CASSPGMGAGGNTIYF.

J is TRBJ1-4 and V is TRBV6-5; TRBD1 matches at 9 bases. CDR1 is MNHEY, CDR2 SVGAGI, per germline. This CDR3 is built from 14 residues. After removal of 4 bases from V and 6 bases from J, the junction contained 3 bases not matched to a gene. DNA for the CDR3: TGTGCCAGCAGTTCCGGGACAGGGTATGAAAAACTGTTTTTT. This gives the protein CASSSGTGYEKLFF.

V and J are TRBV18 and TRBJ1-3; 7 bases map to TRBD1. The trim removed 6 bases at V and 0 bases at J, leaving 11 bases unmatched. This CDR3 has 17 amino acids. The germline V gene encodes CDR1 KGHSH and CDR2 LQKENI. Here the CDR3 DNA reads TGTGCCAGCTCCCCGGTCGGACAGGTCGGCTCTGGAAACACCATATATTTT. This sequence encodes CASSPVGQVGSGNTIYF.

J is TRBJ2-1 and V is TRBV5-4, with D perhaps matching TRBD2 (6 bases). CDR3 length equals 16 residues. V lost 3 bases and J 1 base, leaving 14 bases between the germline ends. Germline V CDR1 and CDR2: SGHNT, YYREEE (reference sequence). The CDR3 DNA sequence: TGTGCCAGCAGCTGGGGAGGTGGTAGTTCCTACAATGAGCAGTTCTTC. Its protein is CASSWGGGSSYNEQFF.

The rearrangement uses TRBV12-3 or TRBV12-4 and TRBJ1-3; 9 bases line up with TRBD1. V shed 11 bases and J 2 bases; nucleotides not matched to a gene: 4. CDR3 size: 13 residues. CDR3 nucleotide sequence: TGTGCCGCAAACAGGGGGCCTGGAAACACCATATATTTT. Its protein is CAANRGPGNTIYF.

The CDR3 nucleotides are TGTGCCAGCAGAGCTCAGGGGCAAAGAAACACCATATATTTT. Amino acid sequence: CASRAQGQRNTIYF. The rearrangement links TRBV6-5 to TRBJ1-3; D might be TRBD1 (6 bases). The CDR3 consists of 14 residues. The ends were cut back, 6 bases at V and 5 bases at J, with 14 bases in the middle. The germline V gene has CDR1 MNHEY and CDR2 SVGAGI.

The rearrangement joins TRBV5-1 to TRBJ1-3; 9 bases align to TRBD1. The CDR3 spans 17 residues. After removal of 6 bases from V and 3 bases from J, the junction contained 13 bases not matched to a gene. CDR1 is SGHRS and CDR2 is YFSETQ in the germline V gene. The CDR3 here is CASTPLPQGASGNTIYF. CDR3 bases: TGCGCCAGCACCCCATTACCACAGGGGGCAAGTGGAAACACCATATATTTT. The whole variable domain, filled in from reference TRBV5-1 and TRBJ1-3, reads KAGVTQTPRYLIKTRGQQVTLSCSPISGHRSVSWYQQTPGQGLQFLFEYFSETQRNKGNFPGRFSGRQFSNSRSEMNVSTLELGDSALYLCASTPLPQGASGNTIYFGEGSWLTVV.

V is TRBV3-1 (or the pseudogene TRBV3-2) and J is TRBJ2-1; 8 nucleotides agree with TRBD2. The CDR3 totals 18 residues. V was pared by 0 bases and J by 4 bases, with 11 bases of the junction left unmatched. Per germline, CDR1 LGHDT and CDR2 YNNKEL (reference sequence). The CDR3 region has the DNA TGTGCCAGCAGCCAAGATTGGAGGCGGGGGGTGACGTACAATGAGCAGTTCTTC. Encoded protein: CASSQDWRRGVTYNEQFF.

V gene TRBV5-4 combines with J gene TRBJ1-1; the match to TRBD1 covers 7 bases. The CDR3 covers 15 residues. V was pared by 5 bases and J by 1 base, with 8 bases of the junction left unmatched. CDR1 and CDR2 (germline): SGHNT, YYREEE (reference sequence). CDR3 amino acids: CASRLPGQSNTEAFF. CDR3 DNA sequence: TGTGCCAGCAGGTTACCGGGACAGTCGAACACTGAAGCTTTCTTT.

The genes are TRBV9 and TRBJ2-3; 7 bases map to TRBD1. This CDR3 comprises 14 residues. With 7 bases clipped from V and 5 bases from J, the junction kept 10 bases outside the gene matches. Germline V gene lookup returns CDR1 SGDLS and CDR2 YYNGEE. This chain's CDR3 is CASGSGTDLDTQYF. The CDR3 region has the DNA TGTGCCAGCGGCTCCGGGACAGATTTAGATACGCAGTATTTT.

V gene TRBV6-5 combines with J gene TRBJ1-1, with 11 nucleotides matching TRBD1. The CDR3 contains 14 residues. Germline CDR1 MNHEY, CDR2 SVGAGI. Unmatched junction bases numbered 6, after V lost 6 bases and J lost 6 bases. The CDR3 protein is CASRGGQGDSEAFF. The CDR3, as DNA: TGTGCCAGCAGAGGGGGACAGGGGGACTCTGAAGCTTTCTTT.

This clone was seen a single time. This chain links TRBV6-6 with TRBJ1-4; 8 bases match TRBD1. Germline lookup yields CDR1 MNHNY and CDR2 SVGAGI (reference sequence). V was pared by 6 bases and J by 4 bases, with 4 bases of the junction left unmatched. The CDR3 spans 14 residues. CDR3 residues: CASRLTGDNEKLFF. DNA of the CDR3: TGTGCCAGCAGACTGACAGGGGATAATGAAAAACTGTTTTTT.